The sequence of this T cell receptor beta chain was determined in a study of Graves' ophthalmopathy and Graves' hyperthyroidism. Study-wide background: Cases classed as stable hyperthyroidism had no ophthalmopathy within 18 months of follow-up.

Findings and caveats of the study: Most clonotypes expanded in thyroid above 0.001 frequency were present in blood too.

RNA transcripts served as template for amplifying TCR beta CDR3 sequences. Amplification began with first-round RT-PCR using HTBI primers, then second-round multiplex PCR was performed. TCRdb reprocessed the multiplex PCR reads with MiXCR, giving one entry per CDR3 protein. The sample yields 450,000 to 600,000 distinct CDR3 sequences, roughly 40% seen once. A note on this clonotype: The antigen remains undetermined.

Exclusion applied to patients with other autoimmune diseases, uncontrolled infections, pregnancy or lactation. With 3 bases clipped from V and 3 bases from J, the junction kept 5 bases outside the gene matches. This CDR3 has 14 amino acids. Per the germline V gene, CDR1 is SGDLS and CDR2 is YYNGEE. Sequences were obtained from peripheral blood or thyroid tissue (not recorded which). The chain has TRBV9 and TRBJ1-1, with 7 positions matching TRBD1. The receptor was isolated from an adult man with Graves' hyperthyroidism. The chain's CDR3 is CASSAGQIDTEAFF. The CDR3, as DNA: TGTGCCAGCAGCGCGGGACAGATTGACACTGAAGCTTTCTTT. Full variable domain (remainder filled in from reference TRBV9 and TRBJ1-1): DSGVTQTPKHLITATGQRVTLRCSPRSGDLSVYWYQQSLDQGLQFLIQYYNGEERAKGNILERFSAQQFPDLHSELNLSSLELGDSALYFCASSAGQIDTEAFFGQGTRLTVV.